The 26 T cell receptor beta chains below come from one sample, sequenced in a study of blood T cell repertoires in COVID-19. Libraries were prepared by immunoSEQ multiplex PCR; TCRdb keeps only in-frame clonotypes and omits some of them. The repertoire includes hundreds of thousands of clones, around 87% of them detected once, and about 3% sits in the top ten. Sequencing input: peripheral blood. Every receptor here comes from a human donor in a cohort sampled during active COVID-19.

This sequence joins TRBV11-2 and TRBJ2-2; 7 nucleotides line up with TRBD2. The CDR3 is made up of 19 amino acids. Germline CDR1 is SGHAT and CDR2 is FQNNGV. V lost 0 bases to trimming and J lost 2 bases; unmatched junction nucleotides: 12. This chain's CDR3 is CASSLDVGLVPGNTGELFF. Written as DNA, the CDR3 is TGTGCCAGCAGCTTAGATGTTGGACTAGTCCCCGGAAACACCGGGGAGCTGTTTTTT.

This clone has only one observation. A read error may produce the germline difference seen at one junction end. The J gene is TRBJ2-1, the V gene TRBV4-2; TRBD2 might be the D (5 bases). In germline, CDR1 is LGHNA, CDR2 YNFKEQ. The CDR3 has 16 amino acids. The CDR3, as DNA: TGTGCCAGCAGCCAAGGCGACCAGCGGTCCTTCAATGAGCAGTTCTTC. Protein: CASSQGDQRSFNEQFF.

The genes are TRBV18 and TRBJ1-1; 7 bases are a match to TRBD1. The CDR3 spans 15 residues. CDR1 is KGHSH, CDR2 LQKENI, per germline. J gave up 0 bases and V 3 bases, and 4 bases lay outside the gene matches. CDR3 bases: TGTGCCAGCTCACCTACCGGGACAGTGAACACTGAAGCTTTCTTT. Its protein is CASSPTGTVNTEAFF.

This chain connects TRBV7-9 to TRBJ2-2; TRBD2 matches 15 bases. CDR3 length: 17 amino acids. Germline V lookup: CDR1 SEHNR, CDR2 FQNEAQ (reference sequence). The junction had 7 bases not matched to a gene; V was cut back by 3 bases and J by 8 bases. In nucleotides, the CDR3 is TGTGCCAGCAGCTTCATCGGACTAGCGGGAGGGAGTGGGGAGCTGTTTTTT. It yields the protein CASSFIGLAGGSGELFF.

The chain employs TRBV7-2 and TRBJ1-2; 8 positions agree with TRBD1. The CDR3 covers 16 residues. V dropped 5 bases and J dropped 2; count of bases not matched to a gene: 10. Germline CDR1 is SGHTA and CDR2 is FQGNSA. The CDR3 sequence is CASSPGVGQENYGYTF. DNA for the CDR3: TGTGCCAGCAGCCCAGGGGTGGGACAGGAAAACTATGGCTACACCTTC.

Notes on this clone: Other DNA sequences in this sample translate to the same CDR3. The chain links TRBV5-1 to TRBJ2-3, with unresolved D. The CDR3 loop spans 15 amino acids. Trimming pared 3 bases from V and 0 bases from J, leaving 11 bases between. The germline V gene has CDR1 SGHRS and CDR2 YFSETQ. The CDR3 spells CASSSVFGSTDTQYF. The CDR3 DNA follows: TGCGCCAGCAGCTCGGTGTTTGGTAGCACAGATACGCAGTATTTT.

The V and J genes are TRBV7-9 and TRBJ1-4; D is perhaps TRBD1 (6 bases). Trimming took off 4 bases at V and 5 bases at J, with 20 bases between the two ends. This CDR3 comprises 17 residues. Germline V gene lookup returns CDR1 SEHNR and CDR2 FQNEAQ (reference sequence). CDR3 amino acids: CASSSPQQGPQNEKLFF. The CDR3 nucleotides are TGTGCCAGCAGCTCCCCTCAACAGGGACCCCAGAATGAAAAACTGTTTTTT. Full variable domain (missing parts from reference TRBV7-9 and TRBJ1-4): DTGVSQNPRHKITKRGQNVTFRCDPISEHNRLYWYRQTLGQGPEFLTYFQNEAQLEKSRLLSDRFSAERPKGSFSTLEIQRTEQGDSAMYLCASSSPQQGPQNEKLFFGSGTQLSVL.

This clone was seen only once. The chain recombines TRBV7-6 with TRBJ1-5; a possible D gene is TRBD1 (6 bases). Trimming took 4 bases from V and 6 from J, leaving 10 bases between them. The CDR3 runs 13 residues. Looked up from germline, CDR1 is SGHVS and CDR2 is FNYEAQ. CDR3: CASSSEQGQPQHF. In DNA, the CDR3 is TGTGCCAGCAGCTCGGAACAGGGTCAGCCCCAGCATTTT.

This clone was picked up one time. V gene TRBV2 combines with J gene TRBJ2-1; 9 nucleotides align to TRBD2. With V trimmed by 7 bases and J by 3 bases, 7 bases remained unmatched. CDR1 SNHLY and CDR2 FYNNEI come from the germline V gene. The length of the CDR3 is 15 residues. The CDR3 is CASMRGLALYNEQFF. For the CDR3, the DNA is TGTGCCAGCATGAGGGGACTAGCACTCTACAATGAGCAGTTCTTC. Full variable domain (remainder filled in from reference TRBV2 and TRBJ2-1): EPEVTQTPSHQVTQMGQEVILRCVPISNHLYFYWYRQILGQKVEFLVSFYNNEISEKSEIFDDQFSVERPDGSNFTLKIRSTKLEDSAMYFCASMRGLALYNEQFFGPGTRLTVL.

The rearrangement joins TRBV6-5 to TRBJ2-7; a weak D match, TRBD2 (6 bases). Germline-derived CDR1 and CDR2 are MNHEY and SVGAGI. The CDR3 runs 14 residues. The ends were cut back, 6 bases at V and 2 bases at J, with 14 bases in the middle. CDR3 amino acids: CASSLRENPYEQYF. The CDR3, as DNA: TGTGCCAGCAGCCTACGGGAGAACCCCTACGAGCAGTACTTC.

This rearrangement joins TRBV5-4 to TRBJ2-7, with 12 positions matching TRBD2. The germline CDR1 and CDR2 sequences are SGHNT and YYREEE (reference sequence). V dropped 0 bases and J dropped 7; count of bases not matched to a gene: 5. The CDR3 contains 15 residues. The CDR3 sequence is CASSLDLAGGQEQYF. CDR3 nucleotide sequence: TGTGCCAGCAGCTTGGACCTAGCGGGGGGGCAAGAGCAGTACTTC.

V usage is TRBV2 and J usage is TRBJ2-5, with 8 bases lining up with TRBD1. After removal of 3 bases from V and 3 bases from J, the junction contained 6 bases not matched to a gene. The germline CDR1 and CDR2 sequences are SNHLY and FYNNEI. CDR3 size: 15 residues. The CDR3 DNA is TGTGCCAGCAGTGACCGGGACAGGAGAAAAGAGACCCAGTACTTC. It specifies CASSDRDRRKETQYF.

This clone was counted a few times. CDR3 in amino acids: CASGGTNEKLFF. The DNA of the CDR3 is TGTGCCAGTGGCGGCACTAATGAAAAACTGTTTTTT. This chain uses TRBV19 with TRBJ1-4, with unresolved D. Germline CDR1 LNHDA, CDR2 SQIVND (reference sequence). V was cut by 8 bases and J by 2 bases, with 6 bases left in between. The CDR3 loop spans 12 amino acids.

This rearrangement joins TRBV2 to TRBJ1-5; a weak D match, TRBD1 (6 bases). V was clipped by 7 bases and J by 3 bases, with 13 bases between them. The CDR3 is 14 amino acids. Looked up from germline, CDR1 is SNHLY and CDR2 is FYNNEI. CDR3 region: CASTTGQFNQPQHF. The CDR3 DNA reads as TGTGCCAGCACCACAGGACAGTTCAATCAGCCCCAGCATTTT.

The chain's CDR3 is CAWSVESGAGGQQFF. DNA for the CDR3: TGTGCCTGGAGTGTAGAATCCGGGGCGGGGGGCCAGCAGTTCTTC. The chain joins TRBV30 to TRBJ2-1, with 8 bases fitting TRBD2. There are 15 residues in the CDR3. Germline-derived CDR1 and CDR2 are GTSNPN and SVGIG (reference sequence). The ends lost 0 bases at V and 11 bases at J; junction bases unmatched: 12. The entire variable domain, with the rest obtained from reference TRBV30 and TRBJ2-1, is as follows: SQTIHQWPATLVQPVGSPLSLECTVEGTSNPNLYWYRQAAGRGLQLLFYSVGIGQISSEVPQNLSASRPQDRQFILSSKKLLLSDSGFYLCAWSVESGAGGQQFFGPGTRLTVL.

This clone was observed a handful of times. This chain connects TRBV29-1 to TRBJ1-1, with D possibly being TRBD1 (5 bases). This CDR3 has 12 residues. Germline CDR1 and CDR2: SQVTM and ANQGSEA. With 7 bases removed from V and 8 bases from J, the gap between germline ends came to 17 bases. The CDR3 spells CSASPGEEEAFF. As DNA, the CDR3 is TGCAGCGCCTCCCCGGGGGAGGAGGAAGCTTTCTTT.

This clone has a handful of counts. The same CDR3 also results from other DNA sequences found in this sample. The gene calls are TRBV11-3 and TRBJ2-3, with D maybe TRBD2 (5 bases). Trimming pared 1 base from V and 1 base from J, leaving 6 bases between. The CDR3 is 14 amino acids. The germline CDR1 and CDR2 sequences are SGHNT and YENEEA. CDR3 sequence reads: CASSLAAGTDTQYF. In DNA form, the CDR3 reads TGTGCCAGCAGCTTAGCAGCGGGCACAGATACGCAGTATTTT.

The chain is built from TRBV11-2 and TRBJ2-1; 9 nucleotides line up with TRBD2. The CDR3 length is 16 residues. Germline values: CDR1 SGHAT, CDR2 FQNNGV. V shed 5 bases and J 8 bases; nucleotides not matched to a gene: 13. CDR3 protein: CASSPTGGGDLHEQFF. CDR3 DNA sequence: TGTGCCAGCAGCCCCACGGGCGGGGGGGACCTCCATGAGCAGTTCTTC. The full variable domain, in which reference TRBV11-2 and TRBJ2-1 provide the parts outside the CDR3, is EAGVAQSPRYKIIEKRQSVAFWCNPISGHATLYWYQQILGQGPKLLIQFQNNGVVDDSQLPKDRFSAERLKGVDSTLKIQPAKLEDSAVYLCASSPTGGGDLHEQFFGPGTRLTVL.

CDR3 region: CASSRTGVSWGTEAFF. The CDR3 coding sequence is TGTGCCAGCAGCCGGACAGGGGTGTCGTGGGGCACTGAAGCTTTCTTT. The chain uses TRBV3-1 (or the pseudogene TRBV3-2) and TRBJ1-1; 9 bases fit TRBD1. The CDR3 has 16 amino acids. Germline V gene sequence: CDR1 LGHDT, CDR2 YNNKEL (reference sequence). Trimming cost V 4 bases and J 4 bases; bases outside gene matches: 10.

The genes are TRBV5-1 and TRBJ2-3, with 9 bases fitting TRBD1. CDR3 size: 15 residues. The V and J ends lost 4 bases and 4 bases, in that order; junction bases with no gene match: 7. The germline CDR1 and CDR2 sequences are SGHRS and YFSETQ. The CDR3 nucleotides read TGCGCCAGCAGCCCGGGACAGGGTATATCAGATACGCAGTATTTT. Translation gives CASSPGQGISDTQYF. The whole variable domain, filled in from reference TRBV5-1 and TRBJ2-3, reads KAGVTQTPRYLIKTRGQQVTLSCSPISGHRSVSWYQQTPGQGLQFLFEYFSETQRNKGNFPGRFSGRQFSNSRSEMNVSTLELGDSALYLCASSPGQGISDTQYFGPGTRLTVL.

The chain joins TRBV24-1 to TRBJ2-1, with D possibly TRBD1 on 6 matching bases. The CDR3 covers 14 residues. Germline V gives CDR1 KGHDR, CDR2 SFDVKD. V was trimmed by 2 bases and J by 6 bases, leaving 10 bases between them. The CDR3, as DNA: TGTGCCACCAGTGATTCAGGGGCGAGCAATGAGCAGTTCTTC. It translates to CATSDSGASNEQFF.

Regarding this clone: Germline and junction disagree at one end, which may indicate a read error. This chain links TRBV6-4 with TRBJ1-4; D might be TRBD1 (5 bases). This CDR3 has 9 amino acids. Germline-derived CDR1 and CDR2 are MRHNA and SNTAGT. In nucleotides, the CDR3 is TGTGCCAGCAGCATAGGGGTTGTTTTT. Translated, it gives CASSIGVVF.

The rearrangement uses TRBV25-1 and TRBJ2-3; D might be TRBD2 (5 bases). CDR3 length equals 13 residues. Germline CDR1 and CDR2: MGHDK and SYGVNS. With 2 bases removed from V and 5 bases from J, the gap between germline ends came to 8 bases. The CDR3 is CASSEGRRDTQYF. CDR3 nucleotide sequence: TGTGCCAGCAGTGAAGGGAGACGAGATACGCAGTATTTT.

This clone was observed a single time. The V gene is TRBV5-1, the J gene TRBJ2-1; 14 bases are a match to TRBD2. The V and J ends lost 4 bases and 10 bases, in that order; junction bases with no gene match: 7. Per germline, CDR1 SGHRS and CDR2 YFSETQ. The CDR3 consists of 15 residues. CDR3 sequence (DNA): TGCGCCAGCAGCGAGGGACTAGCGGGAGCAGGGGAGCAGTTCTTC. Translation: CASSEGLAGAGEQFF. Supplemented by reference TRBV5-1 and TRBJ2-1, the full variable domain reads KAGVTQTPRYLIKTRGQQVTLSCSPISGHRSVSWYQQTPGQGLQFLFEYFSETQRNKGNFPGRFSGRQFSNSRSEMNVSTLELGDSALYLCASSEGLAGAGEQFFGPGTRLTVL.

This rearrangement joins TRBV29-1 to TRBJ1-2; 9 positions match TRBD1. With 6 bases clipped from V and 2 bases from J, the junction kept 7 bases outside the gene matches. Germline V gives CDR1 SQVTM, CDR2 ANQGSEA. The CDR3 runs to 14 residues. In nucleotides, the CDR3 is TGCAGCGTCGAACAGGGGGCGCCAAACTATGGCTACACCTTC. Encoded protein: CSVEQGAPNYGYTF.

This chain uses TRBV5-4 with TRBJ2-5; 12 bases are a match to TRBD2. V lost 2 bases, J lost 5 bases, and 7 bases stayed unmatched. Germline assignment: CDR1 SGHNT and CDR2 YYREEE (reference sequence). This CDR3 has 16 amino acids. In DNA form, the CDR3 reads TGTGCCAGCAGCTTCCCGACTAGCGGGAGTCGCGAGACCCAGTACTTC. Its protein is CASSFPTSGSRETQYF. Full variable domain (remainder filled in from reference TRBV5-4 and TRBJ2-5): ETGVTQSPTHLIKTRGQQVTLRCSSQSGHNTVSWYQQALGQGPQFIFQYYREEENGRGNFPPRFSGLQFPNYSSELNVNALELDDSALYLCASSFPTSGSRETQYFGPGTRLLVL.